These T cell receptor beta chains were read from a single sample in a study of OX40 agonist ivuxolimab in advanced cancers. The method was immunoSEQ multiplex PCR; TCRdb's version includes in-frame clones alone and lacks a portion of them. This sample carries roughly 60,000 clones, about 81% of them seen once, and the ten largest clones take 2% to 2.5%. The material sequenced was CD4+ or CD8+ T cells sorted from blood, taken in a trial of the OX40 agonist ivuxolimab. Receptors originate from an adult with an advanced solid tumor such as melanoma, head and neck, liver or kidney cancer. CDR3s include the opening cysteine and the closing phenylalanine or tryptophan.

V	J	CDR3
TRBV6-1	TRBJ2-7	CASRPGQIYEQYF
TRBV19	TRBJ2-7	CASSDRAGEQYF
TRBV28	TRBJ2-2	CASRRLAGRGGGTGELFF
TRBV2	TRBJ2-1	CASSYDRGGFNEQFF
TRBV19	TRBJ2-3	CASTPRDRGRATDTQYF
TRBV30	TRBJ1-5	CAWSGDQGNQPQHF
TRBV7-2	TRBJ2-7	CASSRISGYEQYF
TRBV30	TRBJ2-2	CAWKTRGPGELFF
TRBV11-3	TRBJ2-3	CASSPRGADTQYF
TRBV28	TRBJ2-7	CASSLSLYEQYF
TRBV14	TRBJ2-3	CASSPDRPVQDTQYF
TRBV5-6	TRBJ2-1	CASSRLAGVQFF
TRBV20-1	TRBJ1-1	CSATAGVRAFF
TRBV6-1	TRBJ2-7	CASRDHRGIYEQYF
TRBV6-5	TRBJ2-5	CASAYYGGYETQYF
TRBV10-1	TRBJ2-5	CASSTPGGTQYF
TRBV7-9	TRBJ2-3	CASSRRQTDTQYF
TRBV11-2	TRBJ2-7	CASSQTGNEQYF
TRBV18	TRBJ2-7	CASSHRGPYEQYF
TRBV2	TRBJ2-2	CAGSRTGELFF
TRBV27	TRBJ2-5	CASSWSGLGTQYF
TRBV9	TRBJ1-4	CASSGDLGEKLFF
TRBV19	TRBJ2-3	CASSRTGSTDTQYF
TRBV5-1	TRBJ2-1	CASSFGPPGNEQFF
TRBV30	TRBJ1-4	CAWSRTGTVNEKLFF
TRBV10-2	TRBJ2-3	CASSSTSGVADTQYF
TRBV30	TRBJ1-1	CAWSALRGRNTEAFF
TRBV2	TRBJ1-5	CASSTRQGMGNQPQHF
TRBV7-3	TRBJ2-3	CASCRVADTQYF
TRBV29-1	TRBJ1-4	CSVLGPAEKLFF